This is a list of T cell receptor beta chains from one sample in a study of low-dose radiotherapy and immunotherapy resistance in tumors. TCRdb re-called the reads through MiXCR, storing one row per CDR3 protein. The table lists more than 50,000 distinct CDR3 sequences, 26% of them singletons. Sequenced here: PBMCs, sampled before treatment. The receptors stem from a male donor with rectosigmoid adenocarcinoma. Each CDR3 is given with its conserved first and last residue. The order of the fields is clone size, J gene, D gene, V gene, CDR3 length, CDR3 protein, CDR3 DNA. D genes are given only for firm matches. The listing skips clone size in some rows; elsewhere it reads once, few, many or a size class.

clone_size: many; j_call: TRBJ2-7; d_call: .; v_call: TRBV28; cdr3_length: 14; cdr3_aa: CASSLAGLGNEQYF; cdr3_nt: TGTGCCAGCAGTTTAGCAGGTCTAGGGAACGAGCAGTACTTC
clone_size: many; j_call: TRBJ2-7; d_call: TRBD1; v_call: TRBV12-5; cdr3_length: 15; cdr3_aa: CASGARDRPTYEQYF; cdr3_nt: TGTGCTAGTGGTGCCCGGGACAGGCCTACCTACGAGCAGTACTTC
clone_size: many; j_call: TRBJ1-4; d_call: .; v_call: TRBV6-2/TRBV6-3; cdr3_length: 14; cdr3_aa: CASSYQGSWEKLFF; cdr3_nt: TGTGCCAGCAGTTATCAGGGTTCTTGGGAAAAACTGTTTTTT
clone_size: many; j_call: TRBJ2-6; d_call: TRBD2; v_call: TRBV18; cdr3_length: 19; cdr3_aa: CASSPGLAGGSSGANVLTF; cdr3_nt: TGTGCCAGCTCACCAGGACTAGCGGGAGGGTCCTCTGGGGCCAACGTCCTGACTTTC
clone_size: many; j_call: TRBJ1-5; d_call: .; v_call: TRBV20-1; cdr3_length: 15; cdr3_aa: CSARFGQYSNQPQHF; cdr3_nt: TGCAGTGCTAGATTTGGACAGTATAGCAATCAGCCCCAGCATTTT
clone_size: few; j_call: TRBJ2-1; d_call: TRBD1; v_call: TRBV7-2; cdr3_length: 15; cdr3_aa: CASSPGTGNNNEQFF; cdr3_nt: TGTGCCAGCAGCCCCGGGACAGGGAATAACAATGAGCAGTTCTTC
clone_size: many; j_call: TRBJ1-5; d_call: .; v_call: TRBV28; cdr3_length: 12; cdr3_aa: CASSSGYQPQHF; cdr3_nt: TGTGCCAGCAGTTCAGGTTACCAGCCCCAGCATTTT
clone_size: many; j_call: TRBJ2-7; d_call: .; v_call: TRBV4-2; cdr3_length: 17; cdr3_aa: CASSQDPQRGFSYEQYF; cdr3_nt: TGTGCCAGCAGCCAAGATCCCCAAAGAGGTTTCTCCTACGAGCAGTACTTC
clone_size: many; j_call: TRBJ2-3; d_call: TRBD2; v_call: TRBV28; cdr3_length: 16; cdr3_aa: CASNQGVAGGQDTQYF; cdr3_nt: TGTGCCAGCAACCAGGGAGTGGCGGGGGGCCAAGATACGCAGTATTTT
clone_size: .; j_call: TRBJ1-4; d_call: .; v_call: TRBV4-2; cdr3_length: 15; cdr3_aa: CASSRSQGFVGKLFF; cdr3_nt: TGTGCCAGCAGCCGTTCCCAGGGGTTCGTTGGAAAACTGTTTTTT
clone_size: many; j_call: TRBJ2-4; d_call: TRBD2; v_call: TRBV3-1; cdr3_length: 16; cdr3_aa: CASSQRRERGKNIQYF; cdr3_nt: TGTGCCAGCAGCCAGCGCCGGGAGCGGGGCAAAAACATTCAGTACTTC
clone_size: many; j_call: TRBJ2-5; d_call: .; v_call: TRBV28; cdr3_length: 14; cdr3_aa: CASSLGQGRQTQYF; cdr3_nt: TGTGCCAGCAGTTTGGGGCAGGGAAGGCAGACCCAGTACTTC
clone_size: few; j_call: TRBJ1-1; d_call: TRBD1; v_call: TRBV3-1; cdr3_length: 14; cdr3_aa: CASSRNRGVTEAFF; cdr3_nt: TGTGCCAGCAGCCGTAACAGGGGGGTCACTGAAGCTTTCTTT
clone_size: many; j_call: TRBJ2-7; d_call: .; v_call: TRBV7-2; cdr3_length: 15; cdr3_aa: CASSSQGGETYEQYF; cdr3_nt: TGTGCCAGCAGCTCACAGGGAGGGGAGACCTACGAGCAGTACTTC
clone_size: .; j_call: TRBJ1-5; d_call: TRBD1; v_call: TRBV4-2; cdr3_length: 14; cdr3_aa: CASSQGQGGQPQHF; cdr3_nt: TGTGCCAGCAGCCAGGGACAGGGCGGTCAGCCCCAGCATTTT
clone_size: few; j_call: TRBJ2-7; d_call: TRBD2; v_call: TRBV6-2/TRBV6-3; cdr3_length: 12; cdr3_aa: CASRTGGREQYF; cdr3_nt: TGTGCCAGCAGGACGGGAGGCCGCGAGCAGTACTTC
clone_size: .; j_call: TRBJ2-1; d_call: TRBD2; v_call: TRBV28; cdr3_length: 16; cdr3_aa: CASSLSSGRIDNEQFF; cdr3_nt: TGTGCCAGCAGTTTATCTAGCGGGAGGATTGACAATGAGCAGTTCTTC
clone_size: once; j_call: TRBJ1-1; d_call: .; v_call: TRBV6-5; cdr3_length: 16; cdr3_aa: CASMRRPGTGDTEAFF; cdr3_nt: TGTGCCAGCATGAGGAGGCCCGGGACCGGCGACACTGAAGCTTTCTTT
clone_size: once; j_call: TRBJ2-5; d_call: TRBD1; v_call: TRBV27; cdr3_length: 16; cdr3_aa: CASSLVGGAYQETQYF; cdr3_nt: TGTGCCAGCAGTTTAGTAGGGGGCGCTTACCAAGAGACCCAGTACTTC
clone_size: many; j_call: TRBJ2-1; d_call: .; v_call: TRBV5-1; cdr3_length: 15; cdr3_aa: CASSSPGTPYNEQFF; cdr3_nt: TGCGCCAGCAGCTCCCCCGGGACGCCCTACAATGAGCAGTTCTTC
clone_size: many; j_call: TRBJ1-5; d_call: .; v_call: TRBV4-2; cdr3_length: 16; cdr3_aa: CASSQASQISNQPQHF; cdr3_nt: TGTGCCAGCAGCCAAGCTTCTCAGATTAGCAATCAGCCCCAGCATTTT
clone_size: .; j_call: TRBJ2-5; d_call: .; v_call: TRBV20-1; cdr3_length: 14; cdr3_aa: CSARDRPVEETQYF; cdr3_nt: TGCAGTGCTAGAGATAGGCCAGTTGAAGAGACCCAGTACTTC
clone_size: many; j_call: TRBJ1-5; d_call: TRBD1; v_call: TRBV18; cdr3_length: 18; cdr3_aa: CASSPPGTGAKGSQPQHF; cdr3_nt: TGTGCCAGCTCCCCTCCCGGGACAGGGGCCAAGGGATCTCAGCCCCAGCATTTT
clone_size: .; j_call: TRBJ2-1; d_call: .; v_call: TRBV9; cdr3_length: 13; cdr3_aa: CASSGGLSGEQFF; cdr3_nt: TGTGCCAGCAGCGGGGGTCTGTCGGGTGAGCAGTTCTTC
clone_size: many; j_call: TRBJ1-5; d_call: TRBD1; v_call: TRBV3-1; cdr3_length: 12; cdr3_aa: CASSSGQQPQHF; cdr3_nt: TGTGCCAGCAGCTCGGGACAGCAGCCCCAGCATTTT
clone_size: few; j_call: TRBJ2-3; d_call: .; v_call: TRBV5-1; cdr3_length: 12; cdr3_aa: CASRYDTDTQYF; cdr3_nt: TGCGCCAGCAGATATGACACAGATACGCAGTATTTT
clone_size: many; j_call: TRBJ2-3; d_call: .; v_call: TRBV11-3; cdr3_length: 15; cdr3_aa: CASSLDGAGTDTQYF; cdr3_nt: TGTGCCAGCAGCTTAGATGGGGCGGGCACAGATACGCAGTATTTT
clone_size: many; j_call: TRBJ1-5; d_call: TRBD1; v_call: TRBV28; cdr3_length: 14; cdr3_aa: CASSPGQGGQPQHF; cdr3_nt: TGTGCCAGCAGTCCGGGACAGGGCGGTCAGCCCCAGCATTTT
clone_size: many; j_call: TRBJ2-2; d_call: .; v_call: TRBV28; cdr3_length: 15; cdr3_aa: CASSLWEINTGELFF; cdr3_nt: TGTGCCAGCAGTTTATGGGAAATTAACACCGGGGAGCTGTTTTTT
clone_size: many; j_call: TRBJ1-1; d_call: .; v_call: TRBV16; cdr3_length: 16; cdr3_aa: CASSQSPGTMNTEAFF; cdr3_nt: TGTGCCAGCAGCCAATCCCCCGGGACAATGAACACTGAAGCTTTCTTT
clone_size: many; j_call: TRBJ2-2; d_call: TRBD2; v_call: TRBV6-2/TRBV6-3; cdr3_length: 20; cdr3_aa: CASRPHPGTSYGVNTGELFF; cdr3_nt: TGTGCCAGCAGACCTCACCCAGGGACTAGCTATGGGGTGAACACCGGGGAGCTGTTTTTT
clone_size: many; j_call: TRBJ2-7; d_call: TRBD2; v_call: TRBV20-1; cdr3_length: 15; cdr3_aa: CSARDYGTSEYEQYF; cdr3_nt: TGCAGTGCTAGAGACTACGGGACTAGTGAGTACGAGCAGTACTTC
clone_size: medium-sized; j_call: TRBJ2-3; d_call: .; v_call: TRBV11-2; cdr3_length: 15; cdr3_aa: CASSQDSTGADTQYF; cdr3_nt: TGCGCCAGCAGCCAAGACAGTACGGGAGCAGATACGCAGTATTTT
clone_size: few; j_call: TRBJ2-5; d_call: TRBD2; v_call: TRBV6-1; cdr3_length: 17; cdr3_aa: CASSEEGLETFVETQYF; cdr3_nt: TGTGCCAGCAGTGAAGAGGGACTAGAAACCTTCGTTGAGACCCAGTACTTC
clone_size: many; j_call: TRBJ2-3; d_call: TRBD2; v_call: TRBV14; cdr3_length: 17; cdr3_aa: CASSPTPSGESTDTQYF; cdr3_nt: TGTGCCAGCAGCCCTACCCCTAGCGGGGAGAGCACAGATACGCAGTATTTT
clone_size: many; j_call: TRBJ2-4; d_call: .; v_call: TRBV12-3/TRBV12-4; cdr3_length: 13; cdr3_aa: CASSFPGRNIQYF; cdr3_nt: TGTGCCAGCAGTTTCCCCGGTAGGAACATTCAGTACTTC
clone_size: many; j_call: TRBJ2-5; d_call: .; v_call: TRBV5-6; cdr3_length: 14; cdr3_aa: CASSLGDRKETQYF; cdr3_nt: TGTGCCAGCAGCTTGGGTGATCGCAAAGAGACCCAGTACTTC
clone_size: many; j_call: TRBJ1-1; d_call: .; v_call: TRBV19; cdr3_length: 16; cdr3_aa: CASSGIRQALGAEAFF; cdr3_nt: TGTGCCAGTAGTGGAATAAGACAGGCCTTAGGCGCTGAAGCTTTCTTT
clone_size: .; j_call: TRBJ1-6; d_call: .; v_call: TRBV5-3; cdr3_length: 16; cdr3_aa: CASSPPGQLLNSPLHF; cdr3_nt: TGTGCCAGCAGCCCCCCCGGACAGCTTCTTAATTCACCCCTCCACTTT
clone_size: .; j_call: TRBJ2-7; d_call: .; v_call: TRBV28; cdr3_length: 13; cdr3_aa: CASNGQAIYEQYF; cdr3_nt: TGTGCCAGTAACGGCCAGGCCATCTACGAGCAGTACTTC
clone_size: .; j_call: TRBJ2-1; d_call: .; v_call: TRBV29-1; cdr3_length: 12; cdr3_aa: CSVEDPGNEQFF; cdr3_nt: TGCAGCGTTGAAGACCCGGGGAATGAGCAGTTCTTC
clone_size: many; j_call: TRBJ2-1; d_call: .; v_call: TRBV6-2/TRBV6-3; cdr3_length: 16; cdr3_aa: CASGPWGRSLYNEQFF; cdr3_nt: TGTGCCAGCGGCCCTTGGGGGCGGAGCCTTTACAATGAGCAGTTCTTC
clone_size: .; j_call: TRBJ2-7; d_call: TRBD2; v_call: TRBV7-6; cdr3_length: 18; cdr3_aa: CASSLGNSLAGVLYEQYF; cdr3_nt: TGTGCCAGCAGCTTAGGGAACTCTCTAGCGGGAGTTCTCTACGAGCAGTACTTC
clone_size: .; j_call: TRBJ1-5; d_call: TRBD1; v_call: TRBV19; cdr3_length: 21; cdr3_aa: CASSKSLAGQHPGRSNQPQHF; cdr3_nt: TGTGCCAGTAGTAAAAGCTTGGCGGGACAGCATCCGGGTAGGTCCAATCAGCCCCAGCATTTT
clone_size: .; j_call: TRBJ1-2; d_call: .; v_call: TRBV4-1; cdr3_length: 15; cdr3_aa: CASSQDGRGTLGYTF; cdr3_nt: TGCGCCAGCAGCCAAGACGGGCGCGGGACTCTTGGCTACACCTTC
clone_size: .; j_call: TRBJ1-4; d_call: .; v_call: TRBV5-1; cdr3_length: 13; cdr3_aa: CASSTRTNEKLFF; cdr3_nt: TGCGCCAGCAGCACAAGGACTAATGAAAAACTGTTTTTT
clone_size: .; j_call: TRBJ2-2; d_call: .; v_call: TRBV7-3; cdr3_length: 14; cdr3_aa: CASSFRGSTGELFF; cdr3_nt: TGTGCCAGCAGCTTCCGAGGGTCTACCGGGGAGCTGTTTTTT
clone_size: many; j_call: TRBJ1-2; d_call: TRBD1; v_call: TRBV12-3/TRBV12-4; cdr3_length: 15; cdr3_aa: CASSRQGPSFRGYTF; cdr3_nt: TGTGCCAGCAGCCGACAGGGACCGTCGTTCAGAGGCTACACCTTC
clone_size: .; j_call: TRBJ2-7; d_call: TRBD1; v_call: TRBV28; cdr3_length: 16; cdr3_aa: CASTPSGTGDSYEQYF; cdr3_nt: TGTGCCAGCACCCCGTCCGGGACAGGGGATTCCTACGAGCAGTACTTC
clone_size: many; j_call: TRBJ1-1; d_call: .; v_call: TRBV4-1; cdr3_length: 15; cdr3_aa: CASSQDTAPQRDAFF; cdr3_nt: TGCGCCAGCAGCCAAGATACGGCTCCCCAGAGGGATGCTTTCTTT
clone_size: many; j_call: TRBJ2-7; d_call: .; v_call: TRBV7-9; cdr3_length: 15; cdr3_aa: CASSPRARASYEQYF; cdr3_nt: TGTGCCAGCAGCCCCCGTGCACGGGCATCCTACGAGCAGTACTTC
clone_size: many; j_call: TRBJ2-5; d_call: .; v_call: TRBV27; cdr3_length: 15; cdr3_aa: CASSPEDLSQETQYF; cdr3_nt: TGTGCCAGCAGTCCAGAGGATTTGTCCCAAGAGACCCAGTACTTC
clone_size: many; j_call: TRBJ2-3; d_call: TRBD2; v_call: TRBV5-1; cdr3_length: 14; cdr3_aa: CASSASGVTDTQYF; cdr3_nt: TGCGCCAGCAGCGCGAGCGGGGTCACAGATACGCAGTATTTT